This T cell receptor (beta chain) was documented in a study of immune heterogeneity within non-small cell lung tumors. Whole-study findings and limits: A moderate but significant correlation was found, linking local T-cell clonality with local tumor mutational burden (R roughly 0.34). High-frequency T-cell receptor beta clonotypes differed largely between individual patients. Both recurring identical dominant CDR3 beta clonotypes and site-unique high-frequency clones were observed across tumor sites within a patient.

Template input was genomic DNA from bulk tumor (600 ng per sample). Primary tumors were biopsied several times each, far apart, intraoperatively. Curative surgery was undertaken by patients, who had untreated, newly diagnosed non-small cell lung cancer. TCR beta CDR3 was amplified by multiplex PCR, first round 10 cycles, 32 V and 13 J primers. MiXCR, applied by TCRdb to the multiplex PCR reads, yields one record per CDR3 protein. This sample has about 20,000 distinct CDR3 sequences, with roughly 30% found just once. Concerning this clonotype: Its antigen is unidentified.

CDR1 DFQATT and CDR2 SNEGSKA come from the germline V gene (reference sequence). Unmatched junction bases numbered 10, after V lost 4 bases and J lost 1 base. The CDR3 runs to 17 residues. The TCR sequence derives from a man aged 40-55 years with non-small cell lung cancer. Specimen: lung tumor tissue. The V and J genes are TRBV20-1 and TRBJ2-1; 10 bases align to TRBD2. The CDR3 here is CSAMASGSPRSYNEQFF. The CDR3 DNA reads as TGCAGTGCTATGGCTAGCGGGAGCCCGCGGTCCTACAATGAGCAGTTCTTC.